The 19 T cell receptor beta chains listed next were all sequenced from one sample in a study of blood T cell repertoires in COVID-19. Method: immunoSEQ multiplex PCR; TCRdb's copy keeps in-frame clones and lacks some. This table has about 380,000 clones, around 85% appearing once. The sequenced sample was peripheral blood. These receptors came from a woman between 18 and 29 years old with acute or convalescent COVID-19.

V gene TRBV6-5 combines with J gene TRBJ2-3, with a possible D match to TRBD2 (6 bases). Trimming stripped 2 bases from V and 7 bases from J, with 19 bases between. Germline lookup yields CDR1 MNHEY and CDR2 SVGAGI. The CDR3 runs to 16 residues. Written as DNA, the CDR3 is TGTGCCAGCAGTTACCCAACGGGACTGGGAATTCATACGCAGTATTTT. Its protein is CASSYPTGLGIHTQYF.

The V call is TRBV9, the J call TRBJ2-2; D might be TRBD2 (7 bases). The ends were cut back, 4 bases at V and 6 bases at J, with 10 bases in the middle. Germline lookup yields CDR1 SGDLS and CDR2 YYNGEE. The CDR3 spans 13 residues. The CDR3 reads CASSYGGPGELFF. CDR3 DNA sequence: TGTGCCAGCAGCTACGGGGGGCCCGGGGAGCTGTTTTTT.

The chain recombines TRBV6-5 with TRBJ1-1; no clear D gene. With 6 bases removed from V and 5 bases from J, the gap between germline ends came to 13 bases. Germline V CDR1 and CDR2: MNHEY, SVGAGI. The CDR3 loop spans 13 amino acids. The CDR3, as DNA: TGTGCCAGCAGGACTGGAACGGGGACTGAAGCTTTCTTT. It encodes CASRTGTGTEAFF.

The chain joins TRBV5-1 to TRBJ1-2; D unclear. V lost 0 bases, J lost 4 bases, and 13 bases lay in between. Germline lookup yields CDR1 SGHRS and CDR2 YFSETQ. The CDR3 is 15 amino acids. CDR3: CASSLAGRSPYGYTF. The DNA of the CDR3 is TGCGCCAGCAGCTTGGCCGGCAGGTCTCCCTATGGCTACACCTTC.

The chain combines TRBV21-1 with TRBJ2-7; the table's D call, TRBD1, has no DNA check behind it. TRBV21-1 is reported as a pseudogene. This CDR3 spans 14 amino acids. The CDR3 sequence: CASSRTVSSYEQYF. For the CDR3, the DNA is TGTGCCAGCAGCAGGACAGTTAGCTCCTACGAGCAGTACTTC.

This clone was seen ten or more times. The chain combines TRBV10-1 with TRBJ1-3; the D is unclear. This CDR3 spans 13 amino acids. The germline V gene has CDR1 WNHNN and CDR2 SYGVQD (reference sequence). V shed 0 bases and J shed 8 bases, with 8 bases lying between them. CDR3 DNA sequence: TGCGCCAGCAGTGAGTCGACGGGATACACCATATATTTT. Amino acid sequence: CASSESTGYTIYF.

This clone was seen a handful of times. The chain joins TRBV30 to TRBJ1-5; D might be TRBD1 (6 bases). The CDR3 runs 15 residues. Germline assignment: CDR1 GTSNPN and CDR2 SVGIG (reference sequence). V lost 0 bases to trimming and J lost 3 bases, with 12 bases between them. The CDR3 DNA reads TGTGCCTGGAGTGTAGGGGGGGCGCACAATCAGCCCCAGCATTTT. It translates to CAWSVGGAHNQPQHF.

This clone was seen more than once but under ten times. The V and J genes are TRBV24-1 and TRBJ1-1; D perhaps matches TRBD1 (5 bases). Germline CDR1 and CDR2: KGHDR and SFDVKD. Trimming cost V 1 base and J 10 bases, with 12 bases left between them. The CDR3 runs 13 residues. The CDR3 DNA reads TGTGCCACCAGTGATTTTGACGAAAGGGGAGCTTTCTTT. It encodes CATSDFDERGAFF.

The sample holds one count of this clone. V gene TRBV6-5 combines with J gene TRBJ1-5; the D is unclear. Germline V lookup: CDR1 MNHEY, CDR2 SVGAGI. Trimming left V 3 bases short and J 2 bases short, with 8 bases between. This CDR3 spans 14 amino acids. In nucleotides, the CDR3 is TGTGCCAGCAGTTATGGGCGGGGCAATCAGCCCCAGCATTTT. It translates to CASSYGRGNQPQHF.

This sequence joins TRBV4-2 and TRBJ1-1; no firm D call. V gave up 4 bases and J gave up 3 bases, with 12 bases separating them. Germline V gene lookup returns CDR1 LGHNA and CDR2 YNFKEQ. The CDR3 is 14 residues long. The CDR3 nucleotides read TGTGCCAGCAGCCCCCAGAGGAGCTACACTGAAGCTTTCTTT. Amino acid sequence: CASSPQRSYTEAFF.

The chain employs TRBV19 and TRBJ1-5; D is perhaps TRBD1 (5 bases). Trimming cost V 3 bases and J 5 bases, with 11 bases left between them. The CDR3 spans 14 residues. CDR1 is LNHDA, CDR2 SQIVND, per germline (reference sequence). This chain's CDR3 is CASSMGIRDQPQHF. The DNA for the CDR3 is TGTGCCAGTAGTATGGGAATCAGGGATCAGCCCCAGCATTTT.

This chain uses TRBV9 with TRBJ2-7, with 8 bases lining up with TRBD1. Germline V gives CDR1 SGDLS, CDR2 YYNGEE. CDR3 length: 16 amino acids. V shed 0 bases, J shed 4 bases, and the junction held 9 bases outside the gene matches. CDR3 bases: TGTGCCAGCAGCGTAGGAGGGTCAGGGGGCAGGTACGAGCAGTACTTC. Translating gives CASSVGGSGGRYEQYF.

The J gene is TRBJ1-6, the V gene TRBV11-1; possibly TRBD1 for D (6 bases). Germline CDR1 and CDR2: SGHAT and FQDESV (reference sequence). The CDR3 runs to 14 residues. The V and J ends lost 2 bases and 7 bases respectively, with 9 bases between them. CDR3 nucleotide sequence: TGTGCCAGCAGCTTACTCCAGGGGAATTCACCCCTCCACTTT. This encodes CASSLLQGNSPLHF. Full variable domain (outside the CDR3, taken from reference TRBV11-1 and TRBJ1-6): EAEVAQSPRYKITEKSQAVAFWCDPISGHATLYWYRQILGQGPELLVQFQDESVVDDSQLPKDRFSAERLKGVDSTLKIQPAELGDSAMYLCASSLLQGNSPLHFGNGTRLTVT.

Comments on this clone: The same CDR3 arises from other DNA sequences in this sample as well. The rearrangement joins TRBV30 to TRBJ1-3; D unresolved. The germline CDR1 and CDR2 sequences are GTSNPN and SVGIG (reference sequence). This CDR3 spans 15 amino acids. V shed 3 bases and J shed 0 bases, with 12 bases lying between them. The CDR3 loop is CAWSLDSSSGNTIYF. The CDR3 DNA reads TGTGCCTGGAGCCTGGACTCGAGCTCTGGAAACACCATATATTTT.

The CDR3 nucleotides are TGTGCCAGCAGCGCCATTACAGGGCTACCGAACACTGAAGCTTTCTTT. Its protein is CASSAITGLPNTEAFF. J is TRBJ1-1 and V is TRBV9, with a possible D match to TRBD1 (6 bases). The V end lost 3 bases, the J end lost 1 base, and 16 bases lay between the germline ends. Germline V gene sequence: CDR1 SGDLS, CDR2 YYNGEE. The CDR3 extends over 16 amino acids.

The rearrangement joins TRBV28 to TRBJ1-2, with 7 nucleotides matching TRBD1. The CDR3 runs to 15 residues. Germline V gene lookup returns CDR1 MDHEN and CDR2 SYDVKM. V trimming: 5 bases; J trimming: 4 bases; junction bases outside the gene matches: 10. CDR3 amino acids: CASSPMPGTAYGYTF. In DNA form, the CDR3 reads TGTGCCAGCAGTCCAATGCCCGGGACAGCCTATGGCTACACCTTC.

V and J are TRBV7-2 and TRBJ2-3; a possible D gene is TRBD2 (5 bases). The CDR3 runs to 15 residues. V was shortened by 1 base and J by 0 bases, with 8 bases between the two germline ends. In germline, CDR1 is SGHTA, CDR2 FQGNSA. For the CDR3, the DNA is TGTGCCAGCAGCTTAGTAGCGTCTAGCACAGATACGCAGTATTTT. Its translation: CASSLVASSTDTQYF.

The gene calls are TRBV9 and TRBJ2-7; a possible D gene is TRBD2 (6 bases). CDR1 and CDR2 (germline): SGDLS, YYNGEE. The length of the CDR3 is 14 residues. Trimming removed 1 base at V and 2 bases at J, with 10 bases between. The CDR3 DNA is TGTGCCAGCAGCGTAACTAGCCGGACCTACGAGCAGTACTTC. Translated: CASSVTSRTYEQYF.

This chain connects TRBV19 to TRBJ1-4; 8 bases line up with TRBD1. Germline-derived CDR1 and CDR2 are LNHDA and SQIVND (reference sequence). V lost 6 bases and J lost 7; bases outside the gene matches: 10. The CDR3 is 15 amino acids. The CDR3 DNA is TGTGCCAGTAGGGAGGTGTCCGGGACAGGTGAAAAACTGTTTTTT. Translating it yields CASREVSGTGEKLFF. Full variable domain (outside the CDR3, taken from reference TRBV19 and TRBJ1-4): DGGITQSPKYLFRKEGQNVTLSCEQNLNHDAMYWYRQDPGQGLRLIYYSQIVNDFQKGDIAEGYSVSREKKESFPLTVTSAQKNPTAFYLCASREVSGTGEKLFFGSGTQLSVL.